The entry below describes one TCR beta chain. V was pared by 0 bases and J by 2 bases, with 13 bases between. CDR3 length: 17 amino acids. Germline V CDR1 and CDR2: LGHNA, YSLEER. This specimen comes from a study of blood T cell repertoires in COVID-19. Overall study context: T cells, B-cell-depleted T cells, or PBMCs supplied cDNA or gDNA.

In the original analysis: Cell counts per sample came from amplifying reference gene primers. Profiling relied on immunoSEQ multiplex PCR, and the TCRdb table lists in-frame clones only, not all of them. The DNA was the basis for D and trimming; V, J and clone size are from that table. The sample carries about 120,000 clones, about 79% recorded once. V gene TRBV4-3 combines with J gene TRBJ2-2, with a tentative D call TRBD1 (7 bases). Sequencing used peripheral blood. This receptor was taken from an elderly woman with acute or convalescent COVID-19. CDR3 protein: CASSQEGGQSNTGELFF. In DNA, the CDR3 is TGCGCCAGCAGCCAAGAGGGGGGACAGTCTAACACCGGGGAGCTGTTTTTT.